This T cell receptor beta chain emerged from a study of cytomegalovirus exposure and HLA in healthy donors. Broader study findings: Association of a missense DCLRE1C variant with TCR beta V- and J-gene trimming was reported in a later analysis. A later analysis reportedly found that, within productive TCRs, an Asian-associated ancestry cluster had fewer N-insertions than the mean observed across the roughly 630 donors.

The PCR contained 60 Vbeta and 13 Jbeta primers. Method: immunoSEQ multiplex PCR; TCRdb's copy keeps in-frame clones and lacks some. The repertoire consists of under 200,000 clones, with about 80% occurring once and the leading ten covering around 3.6%. In regard to this clone: Its antigen is undetermined.

Per the germline V gene, CDR1 is SGHRS and CDR2 is YFSETQ. V was pared by 5 bases and J by 1 base, with 15 bases between. The CDR3 sequence is 15 residues long. This receptor was identified in a man in his forties in good health and CMV-seropositive. The genes are TRBV5-1 and TRBJ1-1; no reliable D call. What was sequenced was PBMCs. Here the CDR3 reads CASSYQFTGNTEAFF. DNA for the CDR3: TGCGCCAGCAGTTACCAGTTTACGGGGAACACTGAAGCTTTCTTT. The variable domain in full, completed from reference TRBV5-1 and TRBJ1-1, reads KAGVTQTPRYLIKTRGQQVTLSCSPISGHRSVSWYQQTPGQGLQFLFEYFSETQRNKGNFPGRFSGRQFSNSRSEMNVSTLELGDSALYLCASSYQFTGNTEAFFGQGTRLTVV.